Presented here are 30 T cell receptor beta chains from one specimen sequenced in a study of shared clonotypes between healthy human individuals. Positively selected for CCR7, the CD45RO-negative cells used as naive CD8 cells excluded terminally differentiated effector memory CD45RA+ cells. This table comes from immunoSEQ multiplex PCR, and its TCRdb copy is limited to in-frame clones, with some not included. The sample consists of roughly 1,800,000 clones, about 94% of them appearing once. The sequenced sample was naive CD8+ T cells sorted from blood. These receptors were collected from a man aged 18 to 29 in good health.

The CDR3 sequence: CASSSERDPEGDTQYF. DNA of the CDR3: TGTGCCAGCAGTTCGGAACGGGACCCCGAGGGAGATACGCAGTATTTT. The chain couples TRBV6-6 to TRBJ2-3, with D perhaps assigned TRBD1 or TRBD2 (5 bases each). Trimming pared 4 bases from V and 5 bases from J, leaving 19 bases between. The germline CDR1 and CDR2 sequences are MNHNY and SVGAGI (reference sequence). CDR3 length: 16 residues.

This clone was seen a single time. The same CDR3 arises from other DNA sequences in this sample as well. The genes are TRBV11-2 and TRBJ2-1, with a tentative D call TRBD2 (5 bases). V was trimmed by 1 base and J by 5 bases, leaving 6 bases between them. Germline V lookup: CDR1 SGHAT, CDR2 FQNNGV. The CDR3 sequence is 13 residues long. The CDR3 sequence: CASSLGTHNEQFF. The CDR3 DNA is TGTGCCAGCAGCTTAGGGACTCACAATGAGCAGTTCTTC.

Regarding this clone: The same CDR3 also results from other DNA sequences found in this sample. V gene TRBV7-9 combines with J gene TRBJ1-1, with 10 bases matching TRBD1. The CDR3 has 14 amino acids. From germline, CDR1 is SEHNR and CDR2 FQNEAQ (reference sequence). Germline trimming cut 4 bases from V and 3 bases from J; bases unmatched to any gene: 2. The CDR3 loop is CASSSGTGDTEAFF. In DNA, the CDR3 is TGTGCCAGCAGCTCCGGGACAGGGGACACTGAAGCTTTCTTT.

This chain links TRBV6-1 with TRBJ1-1; D is unclear. The CDR3 loop spans 17 amino acids. Trimming shortened V by 1 base and J by 0 bases, and 15 bases separated the two germline ends. Germline V gene sequence: CDR1 MNHNS, CDR2 SASEGT. CDR3 protein: CASSEGFDNLMNTEAFF. The DNA of the CDR3 is TGTGCCAGCAGTGAAGGGTTCGACAATCTCATGAACACTGAAGCTTTCTTT.

The genes are TRBV7-9 and TRBJ2-5, with 9 nucleotides matching TRBD2. The germline gives CDR1 SEHNR, CDR2 FQNEAQ (reference sequence). The CDR3 covers 15 residues. After removal of 5 bases from V and 3 bases from J, the junction contained 7 bases not matched to a gene. In DNA form, the CDR3 reads TGTGCCAGCAGCAGATTAGCGGGAGAAGAAGAGACCCAGTACTTC. As protein: CASSRLAGEEETQYF.

This clone has just a few counts. This chain uses TRBV7-2 with TRBJ1-1; D ambiguous. This CDR3 spans 10 amino acids. Germline CDR1 SGHTA, CDR2 FQGNSA. V shed 5 bases and J shed 8 bases, with 6 bases lying between them. CDR3: CASSEYEAFF. CDR3 in DNA: TGTGCCAGCAGCGAATACGAAGCTTTCTTT.

The chain is built from TRBV11-2 and TRBJ2-7; tentative D call: TRBD1 (7 bases). This CDR3 spans 15 amino acids. CDR1 and CDR2 from the germline V gene are SGHAT and FQNNGV. Between the trimmed V and J ends, which lost 3 bases and 7 bases, there was a span of 19 bases. In DNA form, the CDR3 reads TGTGCCAGCAGCTTGGGGCAGGGGGGCATGTGGGAGCAGTACTTC. Translation: CASSLGQGGMWEQYF.

This chain uses TRBV7-9 with TRBJ2-7; TRBD1 agrees at 7 bases. This CDR3 comprises 14 residues. Trimming removed 4 bases from V and 7 bases from J; junction bases left unmatched: 10. Per germline, CDR1 SEHNR and CDR2 FQNEAQ (reference sequence). The CDR3: CASSSPQGKYEQYF. In DNA form, the CDR3 reads TGTGCCAGCAGCTCCCCACAGGGGAAATATGAGCAGTACTTC.

This sequence joins TRBV21-1 and TRBJ1-4; the DNA was not compared with TRBD1, the D call given in the table. TRBV21-1 counts as a pseudogene. This CDR3 comprises 15 residues. The CDR3 DNA sequence: TGTGCCAGCAGCCCGCAGGACAGGGGGAAGGAAAAACTGTTTTTT. This sequence encodes CASSPQDRGKEKLFF.

CDR3 nucleotide sequence: TGTGCCAGCAGCTCACCCGAATCGACAGGGAACTCCTACGAGCAGTACTTC. Translated: CASSSPESTGNSYEQYF. The J gene is TRBJ2-7, the V gene TRBV7-8; TRBD1 matches 7 bases. V trimming: 4 bases; J trimming: 0 bases; junction bases outside the gene matches: 12. The CDR3 covers 17 residues. Per the germline V gene, CDR1 is SGHVS and CDR2 is FQNEAQ.

With regard to this clone: Germline and junction disagree at one end, which may indicate a read error. The chain carries TRBV7-7 and TRBJ2-5; 9 positions match TRBD2. The CDR3 covers 15 residues. Germline V lookup: CDR1 SSHAT, CDR2 FNYEAQ (reference sequence). CDR3 sequence: CASSPFSGSGETQYF. The CDR3 DNA reads TGTGCTAGCAGCCCATTTAGCGGGAGTGGGGAGACCCAGTACTTC.

The rearrangement links TRBV7-9 to TRBJ2-7, with 8 bases aligning to TRBD2. The germline V gene has CDR1 SEHNR and CDR2 FQNEAQ (reference sequence). The CDR3 totals 14 residues. V lost 8 bases to trimming and J lost 5 bases; unmatched junction nucleotides: 11. CDR3 sequence (DNA): TGTGCCAGCGGGAGTAGCGGGACCCCAGACGAGCAGTACTTC. The encoded protein is CASGSSGTPDEQYF. The full variable domain, its missing parts supplied by reference TRBV7-9 and TRBJ2-7, is DTGVSQNPRHKITKRGQNVTFRCDPISEHNRLYWYRQTLGQGPEFLTYFQNEAQLEKSRLLSDRFSAERPKGSFSTLEIQRTEQGDSAMYLCASGSSGTPDEQYFGPGTRLTVT.

The rearrangement links TRBV28 to TRBJ1-1; D remains ambiguous. V lost 10 bases and J 5 bases, leaving 11 bases between the germline ends. This CDR3 is built from 11 residues. Germline lookup yields CDR1 MDHEN and CDR2 SYDVKM. The CDR3 sequence: CATRDGTEAFF. The CDR3 DNA follows: TGTGCCACCCGCGACGGTACTGAAGCTTTCTTT. Supplemented by reference TRBV28 and TRBJ1-1, the full variable domain reads DVKVTQSSRYLVKRTGEKVFLECVQDMDHENMFWYRQDPGLGLRLIYFSYDVKMKEKGDIPEGYSVSREKKERFSLILESASTNQTSMYLCATRDGTEAFFGQGTRLTVV.

This chain connects TRBV13 to TRBJ1-1; possibly TRBD1 for D (5 bases). The CDR3 has 13 amino acids. Germline V CDR1 and CDR2: PRHDT, FYEKMQ (reference sequence). V lost 3 bases to trimming and J lost 6 bases, with 11 bases between them. As DNA, the CDR3 is TGTGCCAGCAGCTTGTATCGGGACTCTGAAGCTTTCTTT. Its protein product is CASSLYRDSEAFF.

The chain recombines TRBV6-1 with TRBJ2-7; the D gene is possibly TRBD2 (5 bases). V was trimmed by 4 bases and J by 2 bases, leaving 9 bases between them. Per germline, CDR1 MNHNS and CDR2 SASEGT. The CDR3 has 13 residues. CDR3 loop: CASSGDGTYEQYF. CDR3 in DNA: TGTGCCAGCAGTGGAGACGGGACCTACGAGCAGTACTTC.

The V gene is TRBV30, the J gene TRBJ2-2, with TRBD1 as a possible D gene (6 bases). Trimming took off 5 bases at V and 2 bases at J, with 12 bases between the two ends. Germline-derived CDR1 and CDR2 are GTSNPN and SVGIG (reference sequence). The CDR3 runs 14 residues. The CDR3 DNA reads as TGTGCCTGGGCAGGGGCTTTTAACACCGGGGAGCTGTTTTTT. This codes for CAWAGAFNTGELFF.

The chain couples TRBV7-9 to TRBJ2-7; TRBD1 agrees at 8 bases. Germline V gene lookup returns CDR1 SEHNR and CDR2 FQNEAQ (reference sequence). The CDR3 is made up of 14 amino acids. Trimming cost V 4 bases and J 5 bases; bases outside gene matches: 7. The CDR3 DNA reads as TGTGCCAGCAGCTCTAGGACAGGGCGCGACGAGCAGTACTTC. Amino acids: CASSSRTGRDEQYF.

V and J are TRBV5-5 and TRBJ2-7; D gene ambiguous. CDR1 and CDR2 (germline): SGHKS, YYEKEE (reference sequence). The CDR3 has 13 amino acids. Trimming took 1 base from V and 2 from J, leaving 7 bases between them. This CDR3 reads CASSLNSAYEQYF. The CDR3 DNA reads as TGTGCCAGCAGCTTGAACTCAGCCTACGAGCAGTACTTC.

The J gene is TRBJ1-1, the V gene TRBV7-6; 8 nucleotides align to TRBD1. From germline, CDR1 is SGHVS and CDR2 FNYEAQ. After removal of 1 base from V and 2 bases from J, the junction contained 6 bases not matched to a gene. This CDR3 spans 16 amino acids. CDR3 residues: CASSLEAGQGNTEAFF. The CDR3 region has the DNA TGTGCCAGCAGCTTAGAGGCCGGACAGGGTAACACTGAAGCTTTCTTT.

The chain is built from TRBV2 and TRBJ2-2; 8 bases line up with TRBD1. The V gene's germline CDR1 is SNHLY and CDR2 FYNNEI. The CDR3 sequence is 15 residues long. With 7 bases clipped from V and 5 bases from J, the junction kept 9 bases outside the gene matches. Here the CDR3 reads CASTYGQGSTGELFF. The CDR3 DNA is TGTGCCAGCACCTACGGACAGGGATCGACCGGGGAGCTGTTTTTT.

This rearrangement joins TRBV19 to TRBJ2-1, with TRBD2 matching over 8 bases. CDR1 is LNHDA, CDR2 SQIVND, per germline (reference sequence). V was clipped by 8 bases and J by 6 bases; unmatched bases: 9. CDR3 length: 14 residues. CDR3 loop: CASRPGGGPNEQFF. The CDR3, as DNA: TGTGCCAGTCGCCCCGGGGGGGGCCCCAATGAGCAGTTCTTC.

Concerning this clone: The sample contains more than one DNA sequence encoding this CDR3. The V call is TRBV9, the J call TRBJ2-7, with D maybe TRBD2 (5 bases). The germline V and J ends were trimmed by 0 bases and 1 base, with 8 bases remaining between them. Germline values: CDR1 SGDLS, CDR2 YYNGEE. The length of the CDR3 is 14 residues. The CDR3 sequence: CASSVGGSSYEQYF. Here the CDR3 DNA reads TGTGCCAGCAGCGTAGGAGGGTCGTCCTACGAGCAGTACTTC.

V and J are TRBV9 and TRBJ2-7; TRBD1 agrees at 7 bases. Looked up from germline, CDR1 is SGDLS and CDR2 is YYNGEE. This CDR3 has 13 residues. The junction had 4 bases not matched to a gene; V was cut back by 0 bases and J by 7 bases. This CDR3 reads CASSVEPRGEQYF. The CDR3 DNA reads TGTGCCAGCAGCGTAGAACCCAGGGGGGAGCAGTACTTC.

The chain links TRBV27 to TRBJ2-3; the D gene could be TRBD1 or TRBD2 (6 bases each). Germline V CDR1 and CDR2: MNHEY, SMNVEV (reference sequence). The CDR3 extends over 15 amino acids. Trimming shortened V by 6 bases and J by 4 bases, and 17 bases separated the two germline ends. CDR3 sequence reads: CASSLGGLSADTQYF. Here the CDR3 DNA reads TGTGCCAGCAGCCTAGGGGGGTTGTCCGCAGATACGCAGTATTTT.

J is TRBJ1-1 and V is TRBV7-8, with a possible D match to TRBD1 (6 bases). CDR3 size: 16 residues. CDR1 is SGHVS, CDR2 FQNEAQ, per germline. V shed 4 bases and J shed 1 base, with 16 bases lying between them. DNA of the CDR3: TGTGCCAGCAGCTCATCGACCTCGACAGGGAACACTGAAGCTTTCTTT. Translating gives CASSSSTSTGNTEAFF. Variable domain in full (rest from reference TRBV7-8 and TRBJ1-1): GAGVSQSPRYKVAKRGQDVALRCDPISGHVSLFWYQQALGQGPEFLTYFQNEAQLDKSGLPSDRFFAERPEGSVSTLKIQRTQQEDSAVYLCASSSSTSTGNTEAFFGQGTRLTVV.

This clone was counted a single time. This chain joins TRBV27 and TRBJ2-7; possibly TRBD1 or TRBD2 for D (5 bases each). V dropped 6 bases and J dropped 3 bases, with 21 bases sitting between them. This CDR3 comprises 16 residues. Germline V lookup: CDR1 MNHEY, CDR2 SMNVEV (reference sequence). The CDR3 DNA sequence: TGTGCCAGCAGCCCTTCCTTTGGGACCAAGAGCTACGAGCAGTACTTC. It codes for CASSPSFGTKSYEQYF.

V gene TRBV6-5 combines with J gene TRBJ2-3; 7 bases match TRBD2. V lost 4 bases to trimming and J lost 5 bases; unmatched junction nucleotides: 0. Germline CDR1 reads MNHEY; CDR2 reads SVGAGI. This CDR3 contains 12 residues. Written as DNA, the CDR3 is TGTGCCAGCAGTTGGGAGGGAGATACGCAGTATTTT. It codes for CASSWEGDTQYF.

V usage is TRBV19 and J usage is TRBJ1-6, with 11 bases identical to TRBD1. Germline trimming cut 8 bases from V and 7 bases from J; bases unmatched to any gene: 7. The CDR3 runs 15 residues. Germline V gene data show CDR1 as LNHDA and CDR2 as SQIVND (reference sequence). CDR3 nucleotides: TGTGCCAGTCATAGGACAGGGGGCGTGAATTCACCCCTCCACTTT. This encodes CASHRTGGVNSPLHF.

This rearrangement joins TRBV28 to TRBJ2-3; TRBD2 might be the D (6 bases). V lost 10 bases to trimming and J lost 2 bases, with 16 bases between them. CDR1 is MDHEN and CDR2 is SYDVKM in the germline V gene. The CDR3 totals 14 residues. Written as DNA, the CDR3 is TGTGCCACCGGGACTTCCCCTTCCACAGATACGCAGTATTTT. Its protein is CATGTSPSTDTQYF.

The V and J genes are TRBV28 and TRBJ2-2; D is possibly TRBD1 or TRBD2 (6 bases each). The CDR3 runs 16 residues. The germline V gene encodes CDR1 MDHEN and CDR2 SYDVKM. Trimming cost V 4 bases and J 6 bases, with 18 bases left between them. In DNA, the CDR3 is TGTGCCAGCAGTTCCGCTATAAGGGGGGATCCCGGGGAGCTGTTTTTT. This translates into CASSSAIRGDPGELFF.